Presented here are 22 T cell receptor beta chains from one specimen sequenced in a study of Graves' ophthalmopathy and Graves' hyperthyroidism. CDR3 regions of TCR beta were amplified from RNA transcripts. A first-round RT-PCR used HTBI primers, followed by a second-round multiplex PCR. TCRdb fed the multiplex PCR reads into MiXCR, producing one record per CDR3 protein. The table records approximately 380,000 distinct CDR3 sequences, roughly 21% of them present only once. Input material: peripheral blood. All receptors derive from a woman aged 18-29 years with stable Graves' hyperthyroidism.

This clonotype was seen ten or more times. The CDR3 sequence: CASSEWDRGTYEQYF. The CDR3 DNA reads TGTGCCAGCAGTGAGTGGGACAGGGGAACCTACGAGCAGTACTTC. This chain connects TRBV25-1 to TRBJ2-7; the match to TRBD1 covers 10 bases. The CDR3 is made up of 15 amino acids. Germline CDR1 is MGHDK and CDR2 is SYGVNS. Trimming took 3 bases from V and 2 from J; bases not matched to a gene: 4.

The table lists this clonotype with many counts. V is TRBV13 and J is TRBJ1-2; 7 bases agree with TRBD1. With 5 bases clipped from V and 12 bases from J, the junction kept 15 bases outside the gene matches. The germline V gene has CDR1 PRHDT and CDR2 FYEKMQ (reference sequence). The CDR3 is 14 amino acids. The DNA for the CDR3 is TGTGCCAGCAGCGTGGACAGGCTCCCCTTGGGAAACACCTTC. Amino acids: CASSVDRLPLGNTF.

The CDR3 region is CASSLTPSGNTGELFF. The CDR3 coding sequence is TGTGCCAGCAGTTTAACCCCCTCAGGGAACACCGGGGAGCTGTTTTTT. The V and J genes are TRBV27 and TRBJ2-2; D call uncertain. Between the trimmed V and J ends, which lost 2 bases and 1 base, there was a span of 11 bases. Germline CDR1 is MNHEY and CDR2 is SMNVEV (reference sequence). The CDR3 contains 16 residues.

This clonotype was observed many times. The chain is built from TRBV13 and TRBJ2-7; 11 bases align to TRBD1. The CDR3 runs to 14 residues. CDR1 PRHDT and CDR2 FYEKMQ come from the germline V gene (reference sequence). Trimming cost V 4 bases and J 7 bases; bases outside gene matches: 6. The CDR3 nucleotides are TGTGCCAGCAGCTCGGACAGGGGGCAAGGGGAGCAGTACTTC. Its translation is CASSSDRGQGEQYF.

To note about this clonotype: The junction departs from the called germline gene at one end, perhaps through a read error. This chain links TRBV6-1 with TRBJ2-7; D not certain. This CDR3 has 14 residues. The germline gives CDR1 MNHNS, CDR2 SASEGT. The CDR3 nucleotides are TGTGCCAGCAGTGAAGCGGTCAGCTCCTACGATCAGTACTTC. It encodes CASSEAVSSYDQYF.

This clonotype was picked up many times. This may be a read error: a much more frequent sequence differs by one nucleotide. V is TRBV12-3 or TRBV12-4 and J is TRBJ1-1; D ambiguous. The CDR3 length is 14 residues. The CDR3 region has the DNA TGTGCCAGCAGTACTCACACCTTGAACACTGAAGTTTTCTTT. Translated: CASSTHTLNTEVFF.

At least ten counts were recorded for this clonotype. The chain is built from TRBV27 and TRBJ2-5; D not certain. The V end was cut by 8 bases, the J end by 2 bases, with 18 bases between. Per germline, CDR1 MNHEY and CDR2 SMNVEV (reference sequence). The CDR3 has 15 amino acids. CDR3 region: CASGRPSWAQETQYF. The CDR3 bases are TGTGCCAGCGGCCGCCCGTCGTGGGCACAAGAGACCCAGTACTTC.

This clonotype was seen a few times. The gene calls are TRBV18 and TRBJ1-1; D is possibly TRBD1 (6 bases). This CDR3 has 14 amino acids. With 3 bases removed from V and 10 bases from J, the gap between germline ends came to 18 bases. Germline CDR1 KGHSH, CDR2 LQKENI. The CDR3 bases are TGTGCCAGCTCACCTCCGGGGGCCTGGGGGGGAGCTTTCTTT. This gives the protein CASSPPGAWGGAFF.

This clonotype was recorded many times. The chain links TRBV11-2 to TRBJ2-7, with D possibly called TRBD1 or TRBD2 (5 bases each). The CDR3 contains 15 residues. V shed 0 bases and J shed 3 bases, with 12 bases lying between them. Germline V gives CDR1 SGHAT, CDR2 FQNNGV. CDR3 in amino acids: CASSLETRGNYEQYF. CDR3 DNA: TGTGCCAGCAGCTTAGAGACGAGGGGTAACTACGAGCAGTACTTC.

This clonotype was counted ten times or more. The chain is built from TRBV7-4 and TRBJ2-5; D gene ambiguous. Deletions cut 1 base from V and 0 bases from J, with 6 bases between. The CDR3 consists of 14 residues. Germline V gene lookup returns CDR1 SGHVT and CDR2 SQSDAQ. The CDR3 nucleotides read TGTGCCAGCAGCTTAGTAGGAGACCAAGAGACCCAGTACTTC. It encodes CASSLVGDQETQYF.

The sample holds many counts of this clonotype. This chain links TRBV11-2 with TRBJ2-6, with D hard to call. Trimming cost V 5 bases and J 0 bases, with 14 bases left between them. Germline CDR1 and CDR2: SGHAT and FQNNGV. The CDR3 runs to 17 residues. The CDR3 sequence is CASSERTSPSGANVLTF. The CDR3 coding sequence is TGTGCCAGCAGCGAAAGGACGAGCCCCTCTGGGGCCAACGTCCTGACTTTC.

The chain couples TRBV7-2 to TRBJ1-2; 8 nucleotides align to TRBD1. Germline V gene sequence: CDR1 SGHTA, CDR2 FQGNSA. Unmatched junction bases numbered 9, after V lost 7 bases and J lost 5 bases. This CDR3 spans 14 amino acids. This chain's CDR3 is CASIPRGQMYGYTF. In DNA, the CDR3 is TGTGCCAGCATCCCCAGGGGGCAGATGTATGGCTACACCTTC. Using reference TRBV7-2 and TRBJ1-2 for the parts outside the CDR3, the full variable domain is GAGVSQSPSNKVTEKGKDVELRCDPISGHTALYWYRQSLGQGLEFLIYFQGNSAPDKSGLPSDRFSAERTGGSVSTLTIQRTQQEDSAVYLCASIPRGQMYGYTFGSGTRLTVV.

This clonotype was recorded at least ten times. V usage is TRBV11-1 and J usage is TRBJ1-1; D perhaps matches TRBD1 (5 bases). The CDR3 has 14 amino acids. The ends were cut back, 0 bases at V and 7 bases at J, with 12 bases in the middle. Germline assignment: CDR1 SGHAT and CDR2 FQDESV (reference sequence). CDR3 nucleotide sequence: TGTGCCAGCAGCTTAGCGCGGAGGGGCGGTGAAGCTTTCTTT. Translation gives CASSLARRGGEAFF.

This clonotype was seen ten or more times. This chain joins TRBV28 and TRBJ2-7; D remains unclear. Trimming removed 5 bases from V and 3 bases from J, with 14 bases in between. The CDR3 extends over 14 amino acids. Germline V lookup: CDR1 MDHEN, CDR2 SYDVKM. The CDR3 loop reads CASSPIDFIYEQYF. The DNA for the CDR3 is TGTGCCAGCAGTCCAATCGACTTTATCTACGAGCAGTACTTC.

This clonotype was picked up many times. The chain has TRBV7-2 and TRBJ1-3; D is unclear. This CDR3 contains 16 residues. CDR1 is SGHTA, CDR2 FQGNSA, per germline. Trimming removed 0 bases at V and 4 bases at J, with 13 bases between. This chain's CDR3 is CASSLAGGAGGNTIYF. CDR3 bases: TGTGCCAGCAGCTTAGCGGGCGGTGCTGGAGGAAACACCATATATTTT.

Many counts were recorded for this clonotype. The chain is built from TRBV3-1 and TRBJ2-7; D perhaps matches TRBD2 (6 bases). The CDR3 length is 14 residues. The ends were cut back, 2 bases at V and 6 bases at J, with 14 bases in the middle. Germline CDR1 is LGHDT and CDR2 is YNNKEL (reference sequence). CDR3 sequence: CASSQSYLGGEQYF. In nucleotides, the CDR3 is TGTGCCAGCAGCCAAAGTTATCTGGGGGGCGAGCAGTACTTC.

The chain combines TRBV24-1 with TRBJ2-5; 10 bases are a match to TRBD1. With 4 bases clipped from V and 4 bases from J, the junction kept 8 bases outside the gene matches. The CDR3 length is 16 residues. Germline CDR1 and CDR2: KGHDR and SFDVKD. The CDR3 spells CATSDRTGGGRETQYF. CDR3 in DNA: TGTGCCACCAGTGACCGGACAGGGGGAGGTCGAGAGACCCAGTACTTC.

V is TRBV27 and J is TRBJ2-7, with 9 bases fitting TRBD1. Germline CDR1 reads MNHEY; CDR2 reads SMNVEV (reference sequence). The CDR3 covers 16 residues. The junction had 7 bases not matched to a gene; V was cut back by 0 bases and J by 4 bases. The CDR3 DNA reads as TGTGCCAGCAGTTTATCGGTTAGTGGACAGGGGTACGAGCAGTACTTC. As protein: CASSLSVSGQGYEQYF.

There are many counts of this clonotype. The chain employs TRBV9 and TRBJ2-5; no clear D gene. The germline V gene encodes CDR1 SGDLS and CDR2 YYNGEE. V dropped 0 bases and J dropped 2 bases, with 11 bases sitting between them. There are 15 residues in the CDR3. The chain's CDR3 is CASSVGVSRQETQYF. CDR3 bases: TGTGCCAGCAGCGTAGGAGTAAGCAGACAAGAGACCCAGTACTTC. Supplemented by reference TRBV9 and TRBJ2-5, the full variable domain reads DSGVTQTPKHLITATGQRVTLRCSPRSGDLSVYWYQQSLDQGLQFLIQYYNGEERAKGNILERFSAQQFPDLHSELNLSSLELGDSALYFCASSVGVSRQETQYFGPGTRLLVL.

This clonotype appeared many times. The rearrangement joins TRBV6-1 to TRBJ1-2; no clear D gene. Germline CDR1 and CDR2: MNHNS and SASEGT. The V gene lost 1 base and the J gene lost 5 bases, with 14 bases spanning the gap. The CDR3 is made up of 15 amino acids. DNA of the CDR3: TGTGCCAGCAGTGAAGGTCCCGTTGAGTTTTATGGCTACACCTTC. Amino acid sequence: CASSEGPVEFYGYTF.

This clonotype has more than one count but fewer than ten. V gene TRBV11-2 combines with J gene TRBJ2-4; TRBD1 might be the D (5 bases). V was pared by 8 bases and J by 3 bases, with 8 bases between. Germline assignment: CDR1 SGHAT and CDR2 FQNNGV. The CDR3 contains 12 residues. CDR3 residues: CASQGFKNIQYF. CDR3 nucleotides: TGTGCCAGCCAGGGTTTCAAAAACATTCAGTACTTC.

This clonotype was counted ten times or more. The rearrangement uses TRBV12-3 or TRBV12-4 and TRBJ1-2; 7 nucleotides agree with TRBD1. The CDR3 runs to 13 residues. The V gene end was trimmed by 6 bases and the J gene end by 6 bases; junction bases not matched to a gene: 7. CDR3 sequence (DNA): TGTGCCAGCAGCCTCACAGGGGTCGATGGCTACACCTTC. Its protein is CASSLTGVDGYTF.